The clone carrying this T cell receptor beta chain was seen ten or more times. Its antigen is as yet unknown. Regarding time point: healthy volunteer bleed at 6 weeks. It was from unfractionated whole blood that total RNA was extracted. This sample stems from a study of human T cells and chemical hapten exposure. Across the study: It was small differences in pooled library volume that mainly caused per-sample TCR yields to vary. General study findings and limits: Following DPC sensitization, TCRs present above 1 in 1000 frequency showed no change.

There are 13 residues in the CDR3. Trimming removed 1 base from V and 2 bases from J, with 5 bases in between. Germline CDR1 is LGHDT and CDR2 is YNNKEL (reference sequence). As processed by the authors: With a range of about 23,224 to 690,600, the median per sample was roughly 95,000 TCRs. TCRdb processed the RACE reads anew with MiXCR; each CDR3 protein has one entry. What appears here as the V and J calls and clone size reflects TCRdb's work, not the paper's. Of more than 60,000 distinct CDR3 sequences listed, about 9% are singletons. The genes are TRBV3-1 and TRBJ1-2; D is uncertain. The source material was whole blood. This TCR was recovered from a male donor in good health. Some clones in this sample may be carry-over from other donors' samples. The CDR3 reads CASSQASNYGYTF. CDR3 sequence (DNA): TGTGCCAGCAGCCAAGCATCAAACTATGGCTACACCTTC. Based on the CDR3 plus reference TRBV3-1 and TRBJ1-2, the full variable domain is DTAVSQTPKYLVTQMGNDKSIKCEQNLGHDTMYWYKQDSKKFLKIMFSYNNKELIINETVPNRFSPKSPDKAHLNLHINSLELGDSAVYFCASSQASNYGYTFGSGTRLTVV.